These T cell receptor beta chains were read from a single sample in a study of cytomegalovirus exposure and HLA in healthy donors. Only in-frame clones appear in the TCRdb table, and some are missing; sequencing was by immunoSEQ multiplex PCR. The sample lists under 150,000 clones, about 77% occurring once. Sequencing was performed on PBMCs. All receptors derive from a man aged 50-60 years in good health and CMV-seronegative. Each CDR3 is given with its conserved first and last residue. D genes are given only for firm matches. The size field is filled for only some rows; it gives once, few, many or a size class.

len: 15
j_gene: TRBJ2-2
abundance: NA
d_gene: TRBD2
v_gene: TRBV19
CDR3aa: CASRGGSVNTGELFF
CDR3nt: TGTGCCAGTAGGGGCGGGAGCGTCAACACCGGGGAGCTGTTTTTT

len: 14
j_gene: TRBJ2-7
abundance: NA
d_gene: NA
v_gene: TRBV7-2
CDR3aa: CASSSHRTLYGQYF
CDR3nt: TGTGCCAGCAGCTCGCATAGGACACTCTACGGGCAGTACTTC

len: 17
j_gene: TRBJ2-2
abundance: NA
d_gene: TRBD2
v_gene: TRBV7-8
CDR3aa: CASSSTVAGVNTGELFF
CDR3nt: TGTGCCAGCAGCTCTACCGTAGCGGGAGTTAACACCGGGGAGCTGTTTTTT

len: 16
j_gene: TRBJ2-7
abundance: NA
d_gene: TRBD2
v_gene: TRBV11-2
CDR3aa: CASSPTAAGGAYEQYF
CDR3nt: TGTGCCAGCAGCCCGACTGCAGCGGGAGGGGCCTACGAGCAGTACTTC

len: 12
j_gene: TRBJ2-7
abundance: NA
d_gene: NA
v_gene: TRBV6-5
CDR3aa: CASSYQGYEQYF
CDR3nt: TGTGCCAGCAGTTACCAGGGTTACGAGCAGTACTTC

len: 13
j_gene: TRBJ2-5
abundance: NA
d_gene: TRBD1
v_gene: TRBV28
CDR3aa: CASSRTGQETQYF
CDR3nt: TGTGCCAGCAGCAGGACAGGGCAAGAGACCCAGTACTTC

len: 11
j_gene: TRBJ2-5
abundance: NA
d_gene: NA
v_gene: TRBV28
CDR3aa: CASSLGSSQYF
CDR3nt: TGTGCCAGCAGTCTAGGATCGAGCCAGTACTTC

len: 14
j_gene: TRBJ2-1
abundance: NA
d_gene: TRBD2
v_gene: TRBV29-1
CDR3aa: CSVAGGRGGNEQFF
CDR3nt: TGCAGCGTTGCGGGCGGGAGGGGAGGCAATGAGCAGTTCTTC

len: 15
j_gene: TRBJ2-7
abundance: once
d_gene: TRBD1
v_gene: TRBV2
CDR3aa: CASSPDRGVGYEQYF
CDR3nt: TGTGCCAGCAGTCCGGACAGGGGGGTAGGCTACGAGCAGTACTTC

len: 14
j_gene: TRBJ2-2
abundance: few
d_gene: NA
v_gene: TRBV7-9
CDR3aa: CASSLEAKRRELFF
CDR3nt: TGTGCCAGCAGCTTAGAAGCCAAGCGCCGGGAGCTGTTTTTT

len: 14
j_gene: TRBJ2-3
abundance: NA
d_gene: TRBD1
v_gene: TRBV2
CDR3aa: CASENRTGRDTQYF
CDR3nt: TGTGCCAGCGAGAACAGGACAGGTAGAGATACGCAGTATTTT

len: 17
j_gene: TRBJ2-4
abundance: NA
d_gene: TRBD2
v_gene: TRBV2
CDR3aa: CASNPGLAGAAKNIQYF
CDR3nt: TGTGCCAGCAATCCGGGACTAGCGGGAGCAGCCAAAAACATTCAGTACTTC

len: 15
j_gene: TRBJ1-6
abundance: NA
d_gene: TRBD1
v_gene: TRBV5-6
CDR3aa: CASSEDRGLNSPLHF
CDR3nt: TGTGCCAGCAGCGAAGACAGGGGTCTGAATTCACCCCTCCACTTT

len: 13
j_gene: TRBJ2-3
abundance: NA
d_gene: NA
v_gene: TRBV6-5
CDR3aa: CASLAPVTDTQYF
CDR3nt: TGTGCCTCCCTAGCGCCAGTCACAGATACGCAGTATTTT

len: 14
j_gene: TRBJ2-5
abundance: NA
d_gene: TRBD1
v_gene: TRBV7-2
CDR3aa: CASSLDRGQETQYF
CDR3nt: TGTGCCAGCAGCTTAGACAGGGGGCAAGAGACCCAGTACTTC

len: 13
j_gene: TRBJ2-1
abundance: NA
d_gene: NA
v_gene: TRBV4-2
CDR3aa: CASSQQVSNEQFF
CDR3nt: TGTGCCAGCAGCCAACAGGTATCAAATGAGCAGTTCTTC